This T cell receptor (beta chain) stems from a study of blood T cell repertoires in COVID-19. The table came from immunoSEQ multiplex PCR; TCRdb's copy has only in-frame clones and leaves some out. This table has approximately 200,000 clones, 70% to 90% appearing once. This clone was observed once. In the same sample, other DNA sequences code for this CDR3. Those who participated ranged in age from about 18 to 89 years and resided in about two dozen US areas. Exposed volunteers were people who met a COVID-19 case within 2 weeks before study entry. The V end lost 4 bases, the J end lost 8 bases, and 12 bases lay between the germline ends. The CDR3 has 12 amino acids. CDR1 is SGDLS and CDR2 is YYNGEE in the germline V gene.

The chain carries TRBV9 and TRBJ1-2; TRBD1 might be the D (6 bases). The sequencing input was PBMCs or T cells enriched from blood (not recorded which). This clonotype was obtained from a woman aged 30 to 39 who had been exposed to COVID-19. The CDR3 coding sequence is TGTGCCAGCAGCTCGGGGGGCTACGGCTACACCTTC. Translated: CASSSGGYGYTF.